These 12 T cell receptor beta chains came from one sample sequenced in a study of cytotoxic CD8 clonotypes in ibrutinib-treated CLL (dated by TCRdb to the early 2020s). Library preparation used the immunoSEQ multiplex PCR assay. The table comes from immuneACCESS by way of TCRdb, which keeps in-frame sequences with V and J called. Part of the clones is missing from these tables; in studies checked, under half for an unresolved V gene and the rest for unknown reasons. The sample data list around 250,000 clones, and 60% to 75% of these were observed just once. Approximately 15% of the sample is held by the ten biggest clonotypes. Explained via the paper, the time point label denotes: 20 to 25 months on ibrutinib. Sequencing used PBMCs, obtained after 24 months of ibrutinib treatment. The receptors come from a human donor with chronic lymphocytic leukemia.

This chain joins TRBV29-1 and TRBJ2-3; D is ambiguous. Per germline, CDR1 SQVTM and CDR2 ANQGSEA. This CDR3 is 13 amino acids long. Trimming took off 8 bases at V and 1 base at J, with 13 bases between the two ends. CDR3 nucleotides: TGCAGCACCCTTCCGTGGGGCACAGATACGCAGTATTTT. This sequence encodes CSTLPWGTDTQYF.

The rearrangement links TRBV27 to TRBJ1-5, with D unclear. Trimming stripped 8 bases from V and 6 bases from J, with 17 bases between. Germline CDR1 reads MNHEY; CDR2 reads SMNVEV (reference sequence). The CDR3 sequence is 14 residues long. CDR3 sequence: CASRNSFVAQPQHF. The CDR3 bases are TGTGCCAGCCGAAATTCATTCGTCGCTCAGCCCCAGCATTTT.

The chain recombines TRBV7-9 with TRBJ2-1; possibly TRBD2 for D (6 bases). Germline CDR1 SEHNR, CDR2 FQNEAQ (reference sequence). The CDR3 length is 19 residues. Trimming shortened V by 7 bases and J by 7 bases, and 32 bases separated the two germline ends. The CDR3 coding sequence is TGTGCCAGCACTCGGCTGTCGAGGGAGGATAAGTATCAGTTAAATGAGCAGTTCTTC. Translation: CASTRLSREDKYQLNEQFF.

The V and J genes are TRBV29-1 and TRBJ2-3; D perhaps matches TRBD2 (6 bases). This CDR3 has 10 amino acids. Trimming removed 4 bases from V and 9 bases from J, with 8 bases in between. Germline V gene sequence: CDR1 SQVTM, CDR2 ANQGSEA. This CDR3 reads CSVGDSTQYF. The CDR3, as DNA: TGCAGCGTTGGGGACTCGACGCAGTATTTT.

The rearrangement joins TRBV4-3 to TRBJ1-5; D remains unclear. The germline CDR1 and CDR2 sequences are LGHNA and YSLEER. The germline V and J ends were trimmed by 0 bases and 0 bases, with 9 bases remaining between them. This CDR3 comprises 16 residues. The DNA for the CDR3 is TGCGCCAGCAGCCAAGATCACGGGTATAGCAATCAGCCCCAGCATTTT. It specifies CASSQDHGYSNQPQHF.

The rearrangement joins TRBV2 to TRBJ1-4; D gene uncertain. From germline, CDR1 is SNHLY and CDR2 FYNNEI. This CDR3 has 12 amino acids. Trimming took 4 bases from V and 7 from J, leaving 7 bases between them. The CDR3 DNA follows: TGTGCCAGCAGTGGAATTAGTGAAAAACTGTTTTTT. It yields the protein CASSGISEKLFF.

The J gene is TRBJ2-4, the V gene TRBV6-5; D call uncertain. Trimming took off 2 bases at V and 10 bases at J, with 15 bases between the two ends. Germline values: CDR1 MNHEY, CDR2 SVGAGI. The CDR3 has 14 amino acids. CDR3 sequence (DNA): TGTGCCAGCAGTTACACCGAGATGGGGTCTATTCAGTACTTC. It yields the protein CASSYTEMGSIQYF.

The V and J genes are TRBV29-1 and TRBJ2-3, with TRBD2 matching 9 bases. V gave up 6 bases and J gave up 6 bases; unmatched junction bases: 13. The CDR3 loop spans 15 amino acids. Germline V gives CDR1 SQVTM, CDR2 ANQGSEA. The CDR3 DNA sequence: TGCAGCGTCCCTAGCGGGACGGGCCCAAGGGATACGCAGTATTTT. It is translated as CSVPSGTGPRDTQYF.

The rearrangement uses TRBV11-2 and TRBJ1-5; D unresolved. The CDR3 covers 13 residues. The germline V gene has CDR1 SGHAT and CDR2 FQNNGV. V was cut by 2 bases and J by 5 bases, with 7 bases left in between. DNA of the CDR3: TGTGCCAGCAGCTTAACGGAAGATCAGCCCCAGCATTTT. Encoded protein: CASSLTEDQPQHF.

V gene TRBV6-1 combines with J gene TRBJ2-7; D is unresolved. The CDR3 consists of 13 residues. V was shortened by 1 base and J by 2 bases, with 6 bases between the two germline ends. Germline CDR1 reads MNHNS; CDR2 reads SASEGT. In DNA, the CDR3 is TGTGCCAGCAGTGAAGGCGGCCCCTACGAGCAGTACTTC. Translating gives CASSEGGPYEQYF.

The chain couples TRBV6-6 to TRBJ2-1, with a weak D call TRBD1 (7 bases). Between the trimmed V and J ends, which lost 6 bases and 0 bases, there was a span of 15 bases. Germline CDR1 and CDR2: MNHNY and SVGAGI (reference sequence). The CDR3 loop spans 16 amino acids. This CDR3 is CASRPRRGLSYNEQFF. CDR3 nucleotide sequence: TGTGCCAGCAGGCCACGGAGGGGGCTCTCCTACAATGAGCAGTTCTTC.

This chain uses TRBV30 with TRBJ1-6; possibly TRBD1 for D (5 bases). With 5 bases removed from V and 0 bases from J, the gap between germline ends came to 11 bases. CDR3 length: 15 amino acids. Germline V gene lookup returns CDR1 GTSNPN and CDR2 SVGIG (reference sequence). The CDR3 region is CAWDLDSSYNSPLHF. The CDR3 DNA sequence: TGTGCCTGGGACCTCGACAGCTCCTATAATTCACCCCTCCACTTT.